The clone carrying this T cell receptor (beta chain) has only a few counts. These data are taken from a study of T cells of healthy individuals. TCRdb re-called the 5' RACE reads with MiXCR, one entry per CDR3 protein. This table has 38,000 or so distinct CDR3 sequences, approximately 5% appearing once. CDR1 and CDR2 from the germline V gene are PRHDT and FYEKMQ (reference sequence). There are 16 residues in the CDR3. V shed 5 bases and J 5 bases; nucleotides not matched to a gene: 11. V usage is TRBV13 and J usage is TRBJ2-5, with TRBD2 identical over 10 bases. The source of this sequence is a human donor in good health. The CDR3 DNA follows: TGTGCCAGCAGCCCCCCCCCCCTAGCGGGGGCGGAGACCCAGTACTTC. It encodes CASSPPPLAGAETQYF.